This TCR beta chain was documented in a study of graft-versus-host responses after intestinal transplantation. The CDR3 has 15 amino acids. After removal of 5 bases from V and 3 bases from J, the junction contained 3 bases not matched to a gene. CDR1 is LNHDA and CDR2 is SQIVND in the germline V gene (reference sequence). Intraepithelial lymphocytes and lamina propria lymphocytes were released through processing of graft tissue. Libraries were prepared by immunoSEQ multiplex PCR; TCRdb keeps only in-frame clonotypes and omits some of them. The sample comprises around 17,000 clones, over 70% of which are singletons, and 7% to 8% rests with the top ten.

Sequencing used ileum tissue, obtained approximately 420 days after intestinal transplant. This rearrangement joins TRBV19 to TRBJ2-3, with 12 bases aligning to TRBD2. This receptor was taken from a human patient who received an intestinal transplant, so some T cells may come from the graft donor. CDR3 sequence reads: CASSPGLAGTDTQYF. In DNA form, the CDR3 reads TGTGCCAGTAGTCCAGGACTAGCGGGGACAGATACGCAGTATTTT. Full variable domain (outside the CDR3, taken from reference TRBV19 and TRBJ2-3): DGGITQSPKYLFRKEGQNVTLSCEQNLNHDAMYWYRQDPGQGLRLIYYSQIVNDFQKGDIAEGYSVSREKKESFPLTVTSAQKNPTAFYLCASSPGLAGTDTQYFGPGTRLTVL.